The source of this T cell receptor (beta chain) is a study of T cell responses to AZD1222 COVID-19 vaccine. Regarding this clone: What it recognizes is unknown.

Whole-study findings and limits: Unmutated variant regions are reportedly the target of nearly half of TCRs that are spike-specific. Baseline testing showed seropositivity in only six AZD1222 recipients.

Method: immunoSEQ multiplex PCR; TCRdb's copy keeps in-frame clones and lacks some. Found here are approximately 150,000 clones, 85% to 90% of them singletons; the top ten hold 1.6%. The CDR3 covers 15 residues. The ends were cut back, 0 bases at V and 0 bases at J, with 6 bases in the middle. Germline CDR1 SGHVS, CDR2 FQNEAQ. This sequence originates from an adult in good health. The genes are TRBV7-8 and TRBJ1-3; D unresolved. The starting material was peripheral blood, obtained on day 0 of AZD1222 vaccination. The CDR3 DNA reads TGTGCCAGCAGCTTAGCGGAGAGCTCTGGAAACACCATATATTTT. This translates into CASSLAESSGNTIYF.